The 6 T cell receptor beta chains presented below share a single source sample, sequenced in a study of early T cells in non-severe SARS-CoV-2 infection. TCRdb reprocessed the 5' RACE reads via MiXCR and lists one record per CDR3 protein. This table has fewer than 30,000 distinct CDR3 sequences, over 4.5% appearing once. Sequencing was done on a sample of whole blood. These receptors came from an adult who was a healthcare worker with PCR-confirmed SARS-CoV-2 infection or an uninfected control (not recorded which).

This clonotype was observed many times. CDR3 sequence reads: CASSQGRLAGGTDTQYF. In DNA, the CDR3 is TGCGCCAGCAGCCAAGGAAGACTAGCGGGAGGTACAGATACGCAGTATTTT. The chain uses TRBV4-3 and TRBJ2-3; 13 bases are shared with TRBD2. In germline, CDR1 is LGHNA, CDR2 YSLEER. J gave up 3 bases and V 1 base, and 4 bases lay outside the gene matches. The CDR3 sequence is 17 residues long.

This clonotype was counted at least ten times. V gene TRBV28 combines with J gene TRBJ2-7; no reliable D call. Deletions cut 1 base from V and 5 bases from J, with 0 bases between. Germline loops: CDR1 MDHEN, CDR2 SYDVKM. The CDR3 consists of 10 residues. The DNA for the CDR3 is TGTGCCAGCAGTTTATACGAGCAGTACTTC. Amino acids: CASSLYEQYF.

This clonotype was observed many times. J is TRBJ1-4 and V is TRBV2; D gene ambiguous. Trimming removed 7 bases from V and 8 bases from J, with 14 bases in between. This CDR3 is built from 13 residues. Germline V gene sequence: CDR1 SNHLY, CDR2 FYNNEI. As DNA, the CDR3 is TGTGCCAGCAACGTCCAGTTACAGGAAAAACTGTTTTTT. This translates into CASNVQLQEKLFF.

V is TRBV29-1 and J is TRBJ1-4; 11 bases line up with TRBD1. The CDR3 is 13 residues long. With V trimmed by 7 bases and J by 8 bases, 6 bases remained unmatched. In germline, CDR1 is SQVTM, CDR2 ANQGSEA. CDR3 region: CSGSGQGGEKLFF. Written as DNA, the CDR3 is TGCAGCGGTTCGGGACAGGGGGGCGAAAAACTGTTTTTT.

This clonotype has just a few counts. The CDR3 is CSAEAGTGEIEAFF. In DNA form, the CDR3 reads TGCAGTGCTGAAGCCGGGACAGGTGAAATTGAAGCTTTCTTT. The J gene is TRBJ1-1, the V gene TRBV20-1; TRBD1 matches 8 bases. The V and J ends lost 5 bases and 7 bases, in that order; junction bases with no gene match: 12. CDR3 length: 14 amino acids. The germline V gene has CDR1 DFQATT and CDR2 SNEGSKA (reference sequence).

This clonotype occurred many times. The CDR3 reads CASSLGQGQGYGYTF. CDR3 coding DNA: TGTGCCAGCAGCCTTGGACAGGGGCAGGGCTATGGCTACACCTTC. The gene calls are TRBV3-1 and TRBJ1-2; 9 bases are shared with TRBD1. Looked up from germline, CDR1 is LGHDT and CDR2 is YNNKEL (reference sequence). The CDR3 covers 15 residues. V gave up 4 bases and J gave up 4 bases; unmatched junction bases: 7.